This T cell receptor (beta chain) was sequenced during a study of glioma-infiltrating T cells. This clonotype showed up many times. Amplification of TCR alpha and beta CDR3 regions from RNA used iRepertoire nested multiplex PCR. MiXCR was run by TCRdb on the multiplex PCR reads, yielding one entry per CDR3 protein. The table lists some 90,000 distinct CDR3 sequences, approximately 39% of them singletons, with around two fifths in the top ten. Trimming removed 6 bases from V and 3 bases from J; junction bases left unmatched: 5. This CDR3 has 14 residues. Germline V gene lookup returns CDR1 MNHNS and CDR2 SASEGT.

The source material was glioma tissue, nonneoplastic brain tissue, or PBMCs (not recorded which). This receptor was obtained from a human donor with low-grade glioma or glioblastoma, undergoing nonglioma brain surgery, or in good health (not recorded which). J is TRBJ1-2 and V is TRBV6-1, with 9 bases identical to TRBD1. Here the CDR3 DNA reads TGTGCCAGCAGCCCTACAGGGGGCCACTATGGCTACACCTTC. As protein: CASSPTGGHYGYTF.